Included here is one T cell receptor (beta chain) sequence, with context. The TCR beta profiling, which covered VDJ combination and CDR3 sequence, was carried out using genomic DNA as the template. Via MiXCR, TCRdb re-called the reads, giving one row per CDR3 protein. The sample has about 160,000 distinct CDR3 sequences, roughly 48% seen once; the top ten hold about 3%. The sample belongs to a study of CD8+CD57+ T cells in acquired aplastic anemia. The patients chosen for sequencing had shown expansion of CD8+CD57+ cells (detected by flow cytometry). From germline, CDR1 is SNHLY and CDR2 FYNNEI. This CDR3 region has 13 residues. The V and J ends lost 6 bases and 7 bases respectively, with 15 bases between them.

Sequencing was performed on sorted CD4+, CD8+, or CD8+CD57+ T cells (not recorded which) from PBMCs. This chain joins TRBV2 and TRBJ2-5; D ambiguous. This TCR was sampled from a human donor with aplastic anemia. CDR3 loop: CASSGGGPWTQYF. CDR3 nucleotide sequence: TGTGCCAGCAGCGGCGGTGGGCCGTGGACCCAGTACTTC.